The 16 T cell receptor beta chains given below trace back to one sample, sequenced in a study of a mutant IDH1 vaccine in newly diagnosed glioma. The assay was immunoSEQ multiplex PCR, and TCRdb's table has in-frame clones only and misses some. The sample yields fewer than 70,000 clones, about 87% seen once. These TCRs are of unknown antigen specificity. Time point noted: week 5, during vaccination. Topical imiquimod was applied with each vaccine dose, which held 300 ug of mutant IDH1 20-mer peptide. The source was PBMCs, collected from a glioma patient whose treatment included an IDH1 peptide vaccine. The receptors were sampled from a woman aged 40 to 50 with glioma.

This sequence joins TRBV6-1 and TRBJ1-2; D may be TRBD1 (5 bases). The CDR3 sequence is 14 residues long. CDR1 and CDR2 (germline): MNHNS, SASEGT. The V end was cut by 4 bases, the J end by 8 bases, with 17 bases between. The CDR3 reads CASSGTTPRGGYTF. CDR3 DNA sequence: TGTGCCAGCAGTGGTACGACGCCCCGGGGGGGCTACACCTTC.

The chain is built from TRBV6-6 and TRBJ2-1; D uncertain. Germline CDR1 and CDR2: MNHNY and SVGAGI (reference sequence). V shed 5 bases and J shed 4 bases, with 6 bases lying between them. The CDR3 loop spans 12 amino acids. The chain's CDR3 is CASSPQYNEQFF. CDR3 coding DNA: TGTGCCAGCAGTCCCCAGTACAATGAGCAGTTCTTC.

V and J are TRBV6-5 and TRBJ1-4; D is possibly TRBD1 (5 bases). V lost 0 bases and J lost 8, with 16 bases in between. CDR1 is MNHEY and CDR2 is SVGAGI in the germline V gene. The CDR3 contains 16 residues. CDR3 coding DNA: TGTGCCAGCAGTTACTCTACCGGGACGATTGGAGAAAAACTGTTTTTT. This encodes CASSYSTGTIGEKLFF.

The chain is built from TRBV5-4 and TRBJ2-7; TRBD1 matches at 9 bases. This CDR3 is built from 14 residues. Trimming cost V 0 bases and J 2 bases; bases outside gene matches: 0. Germline V lookup: CDR1 SGHNT, CDR2 YYREEE (reference sequence). CDR3 DNA sequence: TGTGCCAGCAGCTTGGGACAGGGGGCCTACGAGCAGTACTTC. Translated: CASSLGQGAYEQYF.

The rearrangement uses TRBV5-1 and TRBJ2-7, with D tentatively TRBD1 or TRBD2 (5 bases each). Germline CDR1 and CDR2: SGHRS and YFSETQ. V was clipped by 0 bases and J by 7 bases, with 29 bases between them. This CDR3 spans 19 amino acids. CDR3 sequence (DNA): TGCGCCAGCAGCTTGGCCCCCGGGACGACCCAGACGGGGCGAGCGGAGCAGTACTTC. It is translated as CASSLAPGTTQTGRAEQYF. The whole variable domain, filled in from reference TRBV5-1 and TRBJ2-7, reads KAGVTQTPRYLIKTRGQQVTLSCSPISGHRSVSWYQQTPGQGLQFLFEYFSETQRNKGNFPGRFSGRQFSNSRSEMNVSTLELGDSALYLCASSLAPGTTQTGRAEQYFGPGTRLTVT.

The genes are TRBV4-1 and TRBJ2-2, with TRBD2 matching 12 bases. Germline-derived CDR1 and CDR2 are MGHRA and YSYEKL. V lost 0 bases to trimming and J lost 5 bases; unmatched junction nucleotides: 10. The CDR3 loop spans 19 amino acids. The CDR3 DNA sequence: TGCGCCAGCAGCCAAGATAGAAGACTAGCGGGAGCGCGAACCGGGGAGCTGTTTTTT. Encoded protein: CASSQDRRLAGARTGELFF.

The chain combines TRBV4-2 with TRBJ1-6; D unclear. Germline V gene lookup returns CDR1 LGHNA and CDR2 YNFKEQ. V was pared by 0 bases and J by 9 bases, with 6 bases between. This CDR3 has 13 residues. The CDR3 bases are TGTGCCAGCAGCCAAGATGCGGGTTCACCCCTCCACTTT. Protein product: CASSQDAGSPLHF.

This sequence joins TRBV5-6 and TRBJ2-1; 8 bases map to TRBD2. This CDR3 spans 17 amino acids. With 0 bases clipped from V and 4 bases from J, the junction kept 9 bases outside the gene matches. The germline V gene has CDR1 SGHDT and CDR2 YYEEEE. CDR3 DNA: TGTGCCAGCAGCTTGGCAGGTAGCGGGATCGTTTACAATGAGCAGTTCTTC. This gives the protein CASSLAGSGIVYNEQFF.

The rearrangement uses TRBV6-1 and TRBJ2-3; 9 nucleotides align to TRBD2. Trimming took 6 bases from V and 6 from J; bases not matched to a gene: 7. The CDR3 is made up of 14 amino acids. CDR1 and CDR2 from the germline V gene are MNHNS and SASEGT. CDR3 DNA: TGTGCCAGCAGGTCTCGCGGGAGGGGGGATACGCAGTATTTT. Translating it yields CASRSRGRGDTQYF.

This sequence joins TRBV2 and TRBJ1-2; D may be TRBD1 (6 bases). The CDR3 runs to 13 residues. In germline, CDR1 is SNHLY, CDR2 FYNNEI. V was shortened by 5 bases and J by 9 bases, with 16 bases between the two germline ends. CDR3 residues: CASSLPRGPSYTF. The CDR3 DNA is TGTGCCAGCAGTCTCCCCCGGGGGCCGAGCTACACCTTC.

The chain is built from TRBV13 and TRBJ2-1, with a possible D match to TRBD2 (6 bases). The CDR3 loop spans 15 amino acids. V was shortened by 5 bases and J by 4 bases, with 15 bases between the two germline ends. Looked up from germline, CDR1 is PRHDT and CDR2 is FYEKMQ (reference sequence). The CDR3 DNA sequence: TGTGCCAGCAGCGCGGGCCTAGCGCTATACAATGAGCAGTTCTTC. Amino acids: CASSAGLALYNEQFF.

The J gene is TRBJ1-3, the V gene TRBV5-1, with a possible D match to TRBD1 (5 bases). Deletions cut 4 bases from V and 2 bases from J, with 16 bases between. There are 16 residues in the CDR3. Germline values: CDR1 SGHRS, CDR2 YFSETQ. CDR3 DNA: TGCGCCAGCAGCACGGGCGGCAGGGTGGCTGGAAACACCATATATTTT. It specifies CASSTGGRVAGNTIYF. Full variable domain (rest looked up from reference TRBV5-1 and TRBJ1-3): KAGVTQTPRYLIKTRGQQVTLSCSPISGHRSVSWYQQTPGQGLQFLFEYFSETQRNKGNFPGRFSGRQFSNSRSEMNVSTLELGDSALYLCASSTGGRVAGNTIYFGEGSWLTVV.

The V call is TRBV5-5, the J call TRBJ1-1; 7 bases are shared with TRBD1. V lost 4 bases and J lost 4; bases outside the gene matches: 7. This CDR3 is built from 14 residues. Germline V gene lookup returns CDR1 SGHKS and CDR2 YYEKEE (reference sequence). In DNA, the CDR3 is TGTGCCAGCAGCCGAGGGGGCGAGGGCACTGAAGCTTTCTTT. It translates to CASSRGGEGTEAFF.

The chain is built from TRBV27 and TRBJ1-2; 8 bases match TRBD1. After removal of 5 bases from V and 2 bases from J, the junction contained 7 bases not matched to a gene. This CDR3 is built from 15 residues. Germline CDR1 is MNHEY and CDR2 is SMNVEV (reference sequence). The CDR3 spells CASSARTGLNYGYTF. The CDR3 DNA sequence: TGTGCCAGCAGTGCCCGGACAGGGCTAAACTATGGCTACACCTTC.

V and J are TRBV2 and TRBJ2-7; 9 nucleotides align to TRBD2. Germline CDR1 is SNHLY and CDR2 is FYNNEI. With 8 bases clipped from V and 1 base from J, the junction kept 9 bases outside the gene matches. The CDR3 length is 15 residues. CDR3 region: CASGRGREGSYEQYF. For the CDR3, the DNA is TGTGCCAGCGGAAGGGGGCGGGAGGGGTCCTACGAGCAGTACTTC.

This chain joins TRBV18 and TRBJ1-3; D call uncertain. The V end was cut by 1 base, the J end by 0 bases, with 7 bases between. Germline CDR1 is KGHSH and CDR2 is LQKENI. The CDR3 covers 15 residues. The CDR3 DNA reads TGTGCCAGCTCACCACTTACAAACTCTGGAAACACCATATATTTT. Protein: CASSPLTNSGNTIYF.